This T cell receptor beta chain was observed in a study of blood T cells in healthy people across ages. General study results and limits: It was held that the diversity estimates obtained from one million T cells were underestimates. Both higher diversity and more naive CD4+ cells marked long-lived donors when set against aged donors.

About this clonotype: Its antigen is unknown.

This CDR3 has 14 amino acids. Germline loops: CDR1 SGHRS, CDR2 YFSETQ. V lost 4 bases and J lost 1, with 11 bases in between. The authors ran a second PCR of roughly 6 to 12 cycles using a sample-barcoded 5' primer and a J-beta primer mix. Via MiXCR, TCRdb re-called the 5' RACE reads, giving one row per CDR3 protein. The sample lists hundreds of thousands of distinct CDR3 sequences; about 54% were seen once. This TCR was recovered from a man between 60 and 70 years old in good health. The chain has TRBV5-1 and TRBJ2-5; the D gene could be TRBD1 or TRBD2 (5 bases each). Input material: blood. DNA for the CDR3: TGCGCCAGCAGCGTAGGGACCATCCAAGAGACCCAGTACTTC. Encoded protein: CASSVGTIQETQYF.